This T cell receptor (beta chain) was sequenced during a study of cytomegalovirus exposure and HLA in healthy donors. Overall study results and limits: Cytomegalovirus association was assigned to approximately 160 TCR beta chains.

The assay was immunoSEQ multiplex PCR, and TCRdb's table has in-frame clones only and misses some. The sample comprises 300,000 to 450,000 clones, more than 80% of which are singletons, and over 0.75% rests with the top ten. The donors were members of the validation cohort comprising approximately 110 subjects, separate from the roughly 670-subject first cohort. As regards this clone: Antigen unknown.

The ends lost 6 bases at V and 9 bases at J; junction bases unmatched: 10. The CDR3 spans 14 residues. Germline V gives CDR1 SNHLY, CDR2 FYNNEI. The gene calls are TRBV2 and TRBJ2-1; TRBD2 matches at 8 bases. Specimen: PBMCs. This sequence was found in a woman younger than 35 in good health and CMV-seronegative. The DNA for the CDR3 is TGTGCCAGCAGGGGCGAGCGGGGGAGGGGTGAGCAGTTCTTC. Amino acids: CASRGERGRGEQFF.